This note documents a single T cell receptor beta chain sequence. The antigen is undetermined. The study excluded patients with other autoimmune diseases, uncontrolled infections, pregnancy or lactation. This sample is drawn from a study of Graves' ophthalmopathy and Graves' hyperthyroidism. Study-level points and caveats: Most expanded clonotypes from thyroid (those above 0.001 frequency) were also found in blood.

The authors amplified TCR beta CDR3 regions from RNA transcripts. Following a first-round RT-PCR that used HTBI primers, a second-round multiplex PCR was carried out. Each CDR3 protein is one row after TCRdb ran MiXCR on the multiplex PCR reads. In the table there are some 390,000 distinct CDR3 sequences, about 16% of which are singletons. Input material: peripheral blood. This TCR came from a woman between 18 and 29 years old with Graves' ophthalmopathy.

The CDR3 reads CASSQGLEDGANVLTF. CDR3 sequence (DNA): TGTGCCAGCAGCCAGGGACTGGAGGACGGGGCCAACGTCCTGACTTTC. This chain uses TRBV3-1 with TRBJ2-6; D is possibly TRBD2 (6 bases). The germline V gene has CDR1 LGHDT and CDR2 YNNKEL (reference sequence). Trimming took 3 bases from V and 4 from J, leaving 13 bases between them. This CDR3 has 16 residues.